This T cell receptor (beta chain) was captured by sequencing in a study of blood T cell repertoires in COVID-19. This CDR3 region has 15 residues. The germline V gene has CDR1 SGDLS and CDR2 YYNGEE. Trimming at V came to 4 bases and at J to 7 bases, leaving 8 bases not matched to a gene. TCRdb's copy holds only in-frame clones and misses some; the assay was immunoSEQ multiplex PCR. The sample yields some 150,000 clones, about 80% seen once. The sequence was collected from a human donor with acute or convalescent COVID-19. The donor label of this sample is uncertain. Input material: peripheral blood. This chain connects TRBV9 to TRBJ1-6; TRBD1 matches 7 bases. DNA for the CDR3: TGTGCCAGCAGCTTCCGGACAGGCGGGAATTCACCCCTCCACTTT. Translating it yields CASSFRTGGNSPLHF.